Presented here are 10 T cell receptor beta chains from one specimen sequenced in a study of cytomegalovirus exposure and HLA in healthy donors (TCRdb year 2017). Library preparation used the immunoSEQ multiplex PCR assay. A mixture of 60 forward primers for TCR Vbeta segments and 13 reverse primers for TCR Jbeta segments was used in the multiplex PCR. The clones in this table, taken by TCRdb from immuneACCESS, are in-frame only. Not every clone is retained; where verified, under half of the shortfall comes from an unresolved V gene, and the cause of the rest is unknown. The sample includes roughly 110,000 clones, with around three quarters observed a single time. The ten most abundant clones make up about 2.7% of the sample. The sample comprised PBMCs. The receptor source for this set is a woman aged 18-29 years in good health and CMV-seropositive.

This chain joins TRBV7-3 and TRBJ2-1; tentatively, D is TRBD2 (5 bases). The V gene's germline CDR1 is SGHTA and CDR2 FQGTGA. V was trimmed by 5 bases and J by 5 bases, leaving 13 bases between them. CDR3 size: 14 residues. CDR3 DNA: TGTGCCAGCAGCAAAAGGGCGACTAACAATGAGCAGTTCTTC. Protein sequence: CASSKRATNNEQFF.

In nucleotides, the CDR3 is TGTGCCAGCAGCGCGCAACTAGCGGGAGGGAATGAGCAGTTCTTC. It encodes CASSAQLAGGNEQFF. The gene calls are TRBV9 and TRBJ2-1; 13 bases line up with TRBD2. Germline lookup yields CDR1 SGDLS and CDR2 YYNGEE. The CDR3 totals 15 residues. V trimming: 3 bases; J trimming: 7 bases; junction bases outside the gene matches: 4.

This rearrangement joins TRBV6-5 to TRBJ1-4; TRBD1 matches at 7 bases. CDR3 length: 14 residues. Germline V gene sequence: CDR1 MNHEY, CDR2 SVGAGI. The J segment lost 7 bases and the V segment lost 8 bases, leaving 10 bases of the junction unmatched. CDR3 in amino acids: CASWVPTGSEKLFF. The CDR3 nucleotides read TGTGCCAGCTGGGTTCCGACAGGGAGTGAAAAACTGTTTTTT.

This clone was seen just once. The rearrangement joins TRBV5-1 to TRBJ2-5; D remains ambiguous. The CDR3 has 12 amino acids. V was shortened by 4 bases and J by 2 bases, with 6 bases between the two germline ends. In germline, CDR1 is SGHRS, CDR2 YFSETQ. The CDR3 protein is CASSILQETQYF. CDR3 DNA sequence: TGCGCCAGCAGCATCCTACAAGAGACCCAGTACTTC.

This chain uses TRBV2 with TRBJ1-3; TRBD1 matches at 7 bases. The CDR3 is 14 residues long. V trimming: 6 bases; J trimming: 7 bases; junction bases outside the gene matches: 9. In germline, CDR1 is SNHLY, CDR2 FYNNEI. CDR3 loop: CASRVGTAGNTIYF. The CDR3 coding sequence is TGTGCCAGCAGGGTAGGGACAGCCGGCAACACCATATATTTT. Full variable domain (remainder filled in from reference TRBV2 and TRBJ1-3): EPEVTQTPSHQVTQMGQEVILRCVPISNHLYFYWYRQILGQKVEFLVSFYNNEISEKSEIFDDQFSVERPDGSNFTLKIRSTKLEDSAMYFCASRVGTAGNTIYFGEGSWLTVV.

This chain uses TRBV2 with TRBJ2-1, with 7 bases fitting TRBD2. Germline lookup yields CDR1 SNHLY and CDR2 FYNNEI. The CDR3 is 15 residues long. After removal of 3 bases from V and 5 bases from J, the junction contained 7 bases not matched to a gene. The CDR3 sequence: CASSDAGRFNNEQFF. Written as DNA, the CDR3 is TGTGCCAGCAGTGACGCCGGGAGGTTCAACAATGAGCAGTTCTTC.

This clone was picked up one time. In DNA form, the CDR3 reads TGCGCCAGCAGCCAGAGGCTAAGCGGGAGTTTAACAGATACGCAGTATTTT. Encoded protein: CASSQRLSGSLTDTQYF. The genes are TRBV4-1 and TRBJ2-3, with 8 bases matching TRBD2. The germline V gene has CDR1 MGHRA and CDR2 YSYEKL. CDR3 length: 17 amino acids. Losses at the gene ends were 3 bases for V and 3 bases for J; bases not matched to a gene: 11.

The CDR3 region is CASRRRGGPYNQPQHF. The CDR3 DNA follows: TGTGCCAGCCGCCGTCGTGGAGGGCCATACAATCAGCCCCAGCATTTT. The chain carries TRBV7-8 and TRBJ1-5, with D uncertain. V lost 8 bases and J 3 bases, leaving 20 bases between the germline ends. The CDR3 extends over 16 amino acids. Germline V gene sequence: CDR1 SGHVS, CDR2 FQNEAQ. Using reference TRBV7-8 and TRBJ1-5 for the parts outside the CDR3, the full variable domain is GAGVSQSPRYKVAKRGQDVALRCDPISGHVSLFWYQQALGQGPEFLTYFQNEAQLDKSGLPSDRFFAERPEGSVSTLKIQRTQQEDSAVYLCASRRRGGPYNQPQHFGDGTRLSIL.

This clone was picked up a small number of times. The J gene is TRBJ1-3, the V gene TRBV6-1, with unresolved D. The CDR3 has 12 residues. Germline loops: CDR1 MNHNS, CDR2 SASEGT. The ends were cut back, 5 bases at V and 4 bases at J, with 6 bases in the middle. The CDR3 sequence is CASSLPGNTIYF. For the CDR3, the DNA is TGTGCCAGCAGTCTCCCCGGAAACACCATATATTTT.

This chain connects TRBV5-4 to TRBJ2-3; D is possibly TRBD1 (6 bases). There are 15 residues in the CDR3. Germline V gene data show CDR1 as SGHNT and CDR2 as YYREEE (reference sequence). Trimming pared 0 bases from V and 3 bases from J, leaving 11 bases between. The CDR3 nucleotides read TGTGCCAGCAGCTTGGCAGCAGGGGTGACAGATACGCAGTATTTT. Translating it yields CASSLAAGVTDTQYF.